Shown below are 13 T cell receptor beta chains from a single sample sequenced in a study of T-cell reconstitution after alpha-beta-depleted transplantation in children. During its preparation, the TCRbeta library received unique molecular identifiers. Each CDR3 protein is one row after TCRdb ran MiXCR on the PCR reads. This sample yields around 960,000 distinct CDR3 sequences, of which about 29% are seen a single time; roughly 31% belongs to the top ten. The starting material was PBMCs, mostly from graft donor cells, obtained 360 days after TCRalphabeta/CD19-depleted stem cell transplant. The receptors were sampled from a boy younger than two who had a stem cell transplant for SCID, so the T cells may come from the graft donor.

The chain joins TRBV12-3 or TRBV12-4 to TRBJ2-1; D perhaps matches TRBD2 (5 bases). This CDR3 comprises 16 residues. V lost 4 bases, J lost 4 bases, and 17 bases lay in between. CDR3 residues: CASSYLGVYSYNEQFF. In DNA form, the CDR3 reads TGTGCCAGCAGTTACCTCGGGGTGTATTCGTACAATGAGCAGTTCTTC.

On this clonotype: Germline is not matched at one junction end, which may reflect a read error. V gene TRBV7-7 combines with J gene TRBJ2-5; D unclear. The CDR3 has 12 residues. The germline CDR1 and CDR2 sequences are SSHAT and FNYEAQ (reference sequence). The CDR3 spells CATSRPPETQYF. CDR3 coding DNA: TGTGCCACCAGCCGCCCCCCGGAGACCCAGTACTTC.

This chain joins TRBV20-1 and TRBJ1-1; TRBD1 agrees at 8 bases. The V and J ends lost 2 bases and 4 bases, in that order; junction bases with no gene match: 6. This CDR3 contains 14 residues. Germline V gene lookup returns CDR1 DFQATT and CDR2 SNEGSKA (reference sequence). Here the CDR3 reads CSARKDRVGTEAFF. CDR3 in DNA: TGCAGTGCTAGAAAGGACAGGGTGGGCACTGAAGCTTTCTTT.

The chain combines TRBV6-2 or TRBV6-3 with TRBJ2-1; D remains unclear. The CDR3 is 13 residues long. The ends were cut back, 6 bases at V and 3 bases at J, with 9 bases in the middle. CDR1 is MNHEY, CDR2 SVGEGT, per germline. CDR3 sequence reads: CASRYTVYNEQFF. CDR3 coding DNA: TGTGCCAGCAGGTACACTGTCTACAATGAGCAGTTCTTC.

The chain links TRBV7-2 to TRBJ2-5, with 9 bases identical to TRBD2. CDR3 length: 16 amino acids. With V trimmed by 1 base and J by 5 bases, 8 bases remained unmatched. From germline, CDR1 is SGHTA and CDR2 FQGNSA. CDR3 sequence (DNA): TGTGCCAGCAGCTTAGTTTTTAGCGGGGGCCGGGAGACCCAGTACTTC. Translation gives CASSLVFSGGRETQYF.

J is TRBJ2-5 and V is TRBV20-1, with TRBD2 matching over 13 bases. Losses at the gene ends were 6 bases for V and 0 bases for J; bases not matched to a gene: 10. Germline CDR1 DFQATT, CDR2 SNEGSKA (reference sequence). The CDR3 is 17 residues long. In nucleotides, the CDR3 is TGCAGTGCCTACCAACTAGCGGGGGGGCCAAACCAAGAGACCCAGTACTTC. This encodes CSAYQLAGGPNQETQYF.

This rearrangement joins TRBV12-3 or TRBV12-4 to TRBJ1-1; 7 nucleotides align to TRBD1. V was pared by 6 bases and J by 1 base, with 8 bases of the junction left unmatched. The CDR3 extends over 15 amino acids. The CDR3: CASRIQGNWNTEAFF. CDR3 coding DNA: TGTGCCAGCAGAATACAGGGGAATTGGAACACTGAAGCTTTCTTT.

This chain joins TRBV29-1 and TRBJ2-1, with 15 positions matching TRBD2. The V segment lost 0 bases and the J segment 7 bases; nucleotides outside the gene matches: 4. The CDR3 is 16 residues long. The germline V gene has CDR1 SQVTM and CDR2 ANQGSEA. Written as DNA, the CDR3 is TGCAGCGTTGAAGATCTTGGACTAGCGGGAGGGAATGAGCAGTTCTTC. This translates into CSVEDLGLAGGNEQFF.

V gene TRBV2 combines with J gene TRBJ2-7; 10 nucleotides align to TRBD2. The CDR3 has 14 residues. Per the germline V gene, CDR1 is SNHLY and CDR2 is FYNNEI. V lost 9 bases and J lost 2; bases outside the gene matches: 7. The CDR3 loop is CASHLAGDPYEQYF. DNA for the CDR3: TGTGCCAGTCACCTAGCGGGGGACCCCTACGAGCAGTACTTC.

The chain joins TRBV10-3 to TRBJ2-5; D perhaps matches TRBD2 (6 bases). V was pared by 6 bases and J by 1 base, with 15 bases between. Looked up from germline, CDR1 is ENHRY and CDR2 is SYGVKD. The CDR3 runs to 15 residues. In DNA form, the CDR3 reads TGTGCCATCAGACATGGGGGGACGGGCCAAGAGACCCAGTACTTC. This codes for CAIRHGGTGQETQYF.

The chain has TRBV7-8 and TRBJ2-1, with TRBD2 identical over 7 bases. Losses at the gene ends were 5 bases for V and 0 bases for J; bases not matched to a gene: 4. The V gene's germline CDR1 is SGHVS and CDR2 FQNEAQ. This CDR3 is built from 15 residues. CDR3 nucleotide sequence: TGTGCCAGCAGCCGGGACTACAGCTCCTACAATGAGCAGTTCTTC. It specifies CASSRDYSSYNEQFF. The variable domain in full, with the rest retrieved from reference TRBV7-8 and TRBJ2-1, is GAGVSQSPRYKVAKRGQDVALRCDPISGHVSLFWYQQALGQGPEFLTYFQNEAQLDKSGLPSDRFFAERPEGSVSTLKIQRTQQEDSAVYLCASSRDYSSYNEQFFGPGTRLTVL.

The chain has TRBV18 and TRBJ2-7; 7 nucleotides align to TRBD2. The ends lost 3 bases at V and 3 bases at J; junction bases unmatched: 11. Germline lookup yields CDR1 KGHSH and CDR2 LQKENI. The CDR3 contains 16 residues. CDR3 sequence reads: CASSPSLARMFYEQYF. The CDR3 DNA is TGTGCCAGCTCACCCTCACTAGCGCGGATGTTCTACGAGCAGTACTTC.

The chain is built from TRBV5-1 and TRBJ2-7, with D perhaps matching TRBD1 (5 bases). The V gene lost 7 bases and the J gene lost 0 bases, with 17 bases spanning the gap. The germline CDR1 and CDR2 sequences are SGHRS and YFSETQ. The CDR3 runs to 15 residues. In nucleotides, the CDR3 is TGCGCCAGCTCGCTTGGGGCAGCGAGCTCCTACGAGCAGTACTTC. Protein product: CASSLGAASSYEQYF.